The 15 T cell receptor beta chains given below trace back to one sample, sequenced in a study of CD8 T cells in ankylosing spondylitis. TCRdb re-analysed the 5' RACE reads in MiXCR, keeping a single row per CDR3 protein. The sample lists 130,000 or so distinct CDR3 sequences, approximately 6.8% occurring once. Sequenced: blood, either unsorted or a sorted T cell fraction (not recorded which). All receptors derive from a male donor with ankylosing spondylitis or in good health (not recorded which).

This clonotype was counted many times. The CDR3 region is CASSAIFGSETQYF. CDR3 bases: TGTGCCAGCAGCGCGATCTTTGGGTCAGAGACCCAGTACTTC. J is TRBJ2-5 and V is TRBV9; D remains unclear. The CDR3 runs 14 residues. V dropped 3 bases and J dropped 4 bases, with 13 bases sitting between them. Germline values: CDR1 SGDLS, CDR2 YYNGEE.

At least ten counts were recorded for this clonotype. This rearrangement joins TRBV20-1 to TRBJ1-5; D is perhaps TRBD1 (5 bases). The germline V gene encodes CDR1 DFQATT and CDR2 SNEGSKA (reference sequence). The CDR3 has 15 amino acids. The V end was cut by 0 bases, the J end by 3 bases, with 12 bases between. The CDR3 DNA sequence: TGCAGTGCTAGAGAATCAGGGCGTCTCAATCAGCCCCAGCATTTT. Amino acid sequence: CSARESGRLNQPQHF.

There are many counts of this clonotype. The chain employs TRBV25-1 and TRBJ2-1; TRBD2 aligns across 9 bases. Germline CDR1 is MGHDK and CDR2 is SYGVNS. Unmatched junction bases numbered 4, after V lost 3 bases and J lost 7 bases. The CDR3 runs 14 residues. CDR3 loop: CASSERTSGNEQFF. The CDR3 DNA sequence: TGTGCCAGCAGTGAGAGAACTAGCGGGAATGAGCAGTTCTTC.

At least ten counts were recorded for this clonotype. The chain links TRBV24-1 to TRBJ2-3; 7 bases fit TRBD1. Germline CDR1 KGHDR, CDR2 SFDVKD. The CDR3 spans 15 residues. Losses at the gene ends were 4 bases for V and 1 base for J; bases not matched to a gene: 4. CDR3 sequence: CATSDRDSGTDTQYF. The CDR3 DNA is TGTGCCACCAGTGACCGGGACAGCGGCACAGATACGCAGTATTTT.

This clonotype was observed at least ten times. This chain connects TRBV4-1 to TRBJ2-5; D not certain. Per germline, CDR1 MGHRA and CDR2 YSYEKL. Trimming shortened V by 4 bases and J by 4 bases, and 10 bases separated the two germline ends. This CDR3 is 13 amino acids long. The CDR3 coding sequence is TGCGCCAGCAGCCTCATCCTCCGAGAGACCCAGTACTTC. It yields the protein CASSLILRETQYF.

There are many counts of this clonotype. The chain combines TRBV6-1 with TRBJ2-7; TRBD2 agrees at 11 bases. The V gene's germline CDR1 is MNHNS and CDR2 SASEGT. The CDR3 is 15 residues long. Trimming removed 6 bases from V and 2 bases from J; junction bases left unmatched: 6. The CDR3 here is CASRLTSGTAYEQYF. The CDR3 bases are TGTGCCAGCAGGCTGACTAGCGGGACCGCCTACGAGCAGTACTTC.

This clonotype was detected only a few times. CDR3 in amino acids: CASSLVTGDYNEQFF. CDR3 DNA sequence: TGTGCCAGCAGCTTAGTAACGGGAGACTACAATGAGCAGTTCTTC. This sequence joins TRBV7-2 and TRBJ2-1, with TRBD2 as a possible D gene (6 bases). The CDR3 extends over 15 amino acids. Trimming pared 1 base from V and 3 bases from J, leaving 10 bases between. CDR1 SGHTA and CDR2 FQGNSA come from the germline V gene.

This clonotype came up many times. The rearrangement uses TRBV5-1 and TRBJ2-6; no definite D call. Per the germline V gene, CDR1 is SGHRS and CDR2 is YFSETQ. CDR3 length: 15 amino acids. Trimming took off 1 base at V and 2 bases at J, with 7 bases between the two ends. The CDR3 DNA sequence: TGCGCCAGCAGCTTGTCCTGGGCTGGGGCCAACGTCCTGACTTTC. The encoded protein is CASSLSWAGANVLTF.

This clonotype was seen repeatedly, ten times or more. The rearrangement joins TRBV29-1 to TRBJ1-1; 7 bases agree with TRBD1. The CDR3 is 14 residues long. CDR1 is SQVTM, CDR2 ANQGSEA, per germline. The junction had 8 bases not matched to a gene; V was cut back by 6 bases and J by 1 base. The CDR3 DNA reads TGCAGCGTGACAGGGAGGATCGGGAACACTGAAGCTTTCTTT. Protein product: CSVTGRIGNTEAFF.

A remark on this clonotype: This may arise from a read error, as a much more abundant clone is one base away. The rearrangement joins TRBV15 to TRBJ1-2; 12 bases line up with TRBD1. CDR3 length: 16 amino acids. The trim removed 7 bases at V and 6 bases at J, leaving 12 bases unmatched. Germline loops: CDR1 LNHNV, CDR2 YYDKDF (reference sequence). The CDR3 DNA is TGTGCCACCAACAGTTCGGACGGGACAGGGGGCCATGGCTACACCTTC. Amino acids: CATNSSDGTGGHGYTF. Full variable domain (missing parts from reference TRBV15 and TRBJ1-2): DAMVIQNPRYQVTQFGKPVTLSCSQTLNHNVMYWYQQKSSQAPKLLFHYYDKDFNNEADTPDNFQSRRPNTSFCFLDIRSPGLGDTAMYLCATNSSDGTGGHGYTFGSGTRLTVV.

Many counts were recorded for this clonotype. The chain carries TRBV9 and TRBJ2-3, with TRBD1 matching 9 bases. This CDR3 has 16 amino acids. Germline CDR1 SGDLS, CDR2 YYNGEE. Unmatched junction bases numbered 13, after V lost 4 bases and J lost 7 bases. The CDR3: CASSSNPGQGLHTQYF. The CDR3 DNA reads TGTGCCAGCAGCTCCAACCCGGGACAGGGATTGCATACGCAGTATTTT.

This clonotype came up many times. The rearrangement links TRBV12-3 or TRBV12-4 to TRBJ2-5; D possibly corresponds to TRBD1 (6 bases). V was trimmed by 6 bases and J by 2 bases, leaving 13 bases between them. The CDR3 has 14 residues. Here the CDR3 DNA reads TGTGCCAGCAGAAAAGGGGACACACAAGAGACCCAGTACTTC. Residues: CASRKGDTQETQYF.

This clonotype was seen ten or more times. This chain joins TRBV11-2 and TRBJ2-4; 7 bases align to TRBD2. CDR3 length: 18 residues. The V gene's germline CDR1 is SGHAT and CDR2 FQNNGV. Unmatched junction bases numbered 10, after V lost 2 bases and J lost 0 bases. The DNA of the CDR3 is TGTGCCAGCAGCTTATCTCAGGGAGGGACTCTAGCCAAAAACATTCAGTACTTC. It specifies CASSLSQGGTLAKNIQYF.

About this clonotype: A much bigger clone sits one base away, suggesting this may be a read error. This rearrangement joins TRBV5-5 to TRBJ1-4, with D possibly being TRBD1 (5 bases). CDR1 SGHKS and CDR2 YYEKEE come from the germline V gene (reference sequence). The length of the CDR3 is 16 residues. Trimming shortened V by 4 bases and J by 3 bases, and 16 bases separated the two germline ends. This CDR3 is CASSDLGQGANEKLFF. CDR3 nucleotide sequence: TGTGCCAGCAGCGACCTAGGCCAGGGAGCTAATGAAAAACTGTTTTTT.

This clonotype was detected ten times or more. The V call is TRBV6-6, the J call TRBJ2-5; no definite D call. CDR3 length: 13 amino acids. Trimming took off 4 bases at V and 2 bases at J, with 8 bases between the two ends. Germline CDR1 reads MNHNY; CDR2 reads SVGAGI (reference sequence). CDR3 sequence reads: CASSSTRQETQYF. DNA for the CDR3: TGTGCCAGCAGTTCCACCCGTCAAGAGACCCAGTACTTC.